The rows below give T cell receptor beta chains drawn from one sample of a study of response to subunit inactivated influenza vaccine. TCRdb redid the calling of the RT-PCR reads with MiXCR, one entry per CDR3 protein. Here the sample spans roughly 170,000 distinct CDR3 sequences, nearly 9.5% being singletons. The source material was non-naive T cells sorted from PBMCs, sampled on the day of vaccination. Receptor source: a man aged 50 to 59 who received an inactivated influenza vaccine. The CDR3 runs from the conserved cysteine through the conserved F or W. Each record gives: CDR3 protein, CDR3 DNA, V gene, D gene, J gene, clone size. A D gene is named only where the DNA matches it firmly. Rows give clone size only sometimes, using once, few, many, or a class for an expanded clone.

CASSPGLAGGPSHTQYF,TGTGCCAGCAGCCCGGGACTAGCGGGGGGGCCCTCGCATACGCAGTATTTT,TRBV7-2,TRBD2,TRBJ2-3,NA
CASSLVPQARGYTF,TGCGCCAGCAGCTTGGTCCCCCAGGCCAGGGGCTACACCTTC,TRBV5-1,NA,TRBJ1-2,many
CASSSRDRGYNEQFF,TGTGCCAGCAGCTCCCGGGACAGGGGTTACAATGAGCAGTTCTTC,TRBV7-8,TRBD1,TRBJ2-1,many
CASSYVGTDTQYF,TGTGCCAGCAGTTATGTAGGGACAGATACGCAGTATTTT,TRBV6-6,NA,TRBJ2-3,NA
CASSSVQYEQYF,TGTGCCAGCAGTTCGGTTCAGTACGAGCAGTACTTC,TRBV28,NA,TRBJ2-7,few
CASSSSGPAAGYTF,TGTGCCAGCAGTTCTTCAGGACCCGCCGCGGGCTACACCTTC,TRBV28,NA,TRBJ1-2,many
CASSVGAANTGELFF,TGTGCCAGCAGCGTAGGGGCAGCGAACACCGGGGAGCTGTTTTTT,TRBV9,NA,TRBJ2-2,NA
CASSLTQLTDGQETQYF,TGTGCCAGCAGCTTAACGCAGTTGACAGATGGTCAAGAGACCCAGTACTTC,TRBV7-2,NA,TRBJ2-5,many
CASSGGGFTGELFF,TGCGCCAGCAGCGGCGGGGGGTTCACCGGGGAGCTGTTTTTT,TRBV5-1,TRBD2,TRBJ2-2,few
CATSRDQRTNTGELFF,TGTGCCACCAGCAGAGACCAGAGGACGAACACCGGGGAGCTGTTTTTT,TRBV15,NA,TRBJ2-2,many
CASSFFKRYNEQFF,TGTGCCAGCAGTTTTTTTAAAAGATACAATGAGCAGTTCTTC,TRBV28,NA,TRBJ2-1,few
CASSRTRAETQYF,TGTGCCAGCAGCAGGACTAGGGCAGAGACCCAGTACTTC,TRBV7-2,TRBD2,TRBJ2-5,few
CASSQRSAGAGDTQYF,TGTGCCAGCAGCCAACGTTCCGCAGGGGCAGGAGATACGCAGTATTTT,TRBV3-1,NA,TRBJ2-3,NA
CASSFPSGTSEKLFF,TGTGCCAGCAGCTTCCCTTCCGGGACATCTGAAAAACTGTTTTTT,TRBV7-9,NA,TRBJ1-4,NA
CASSQGNWEGAFF,TGTGCCAGCAGTCAAGGTAATTGGGAGGGAGCTTTCTTT,TRBV6-6,NA,TRBJ1-1,NA
CASSQEGGVFQPQHF,TGCGCCAGCAGCCAAGAAGGGGGCGTTTTTCAGCCCCAGCATTTT,TRBV4-1,TRBD1,TRBJ1-5,many
CASSSRGTGELFF,TGTGCCAGCAGTTCCAGGGGAACCGGGGAGCTGTTTTTT,TRBV12-3/TRBV12-4,NA,TRBJ2-2,many
CASSQDWMGETQYF,TGTGCCAGCAGCCAAGATTGGATGGGGGAGACCCAGTACTTC,TRBV4-2,NA,TRBJ2-5,NA
CASSYPTQGEVVYEQYF,TGTGCCAGCAGTTATCCGACACAGGGGGAGGTGGTCTACGAGCAGTACTTC,TRBV6-2/TRBV6-3,TRBD1,TRBJ2-7,many
CASSLSGLAGETQYF,TGTGCCAGCAGTTTATCAGGCCTAGCCGGAGAGACCCAGTACTTC,TRBV12-3/TRBV12-4,NA,TRBJ2-5,NA
CSAQGAKGEPQHF,TGCAGCGCCCAGGGGGCGAAGGGGGAGCCCCAGCATTTT,TRBV29-1,TRBD1,TRBJ1-5,many
CASSGTNTGELFF,TGTGCCAGCAGTGGGACGAACACCGGGGAGCTGTTTTTT,TRBV2,NA,TRBJ2-2,few
CASSRGLAEQQIDTQYF,TGTGCCAGCAGCCGCGGACTAGCGGAGCAACAGATAGATACGCAGTATTTT,TRBV4-2,TRBD2,TRBJ2-3,many
CASSSTSGGGTGTQYF,TGTGCCAGCAGCTCCACTAGCGGGGGGGGTACAGGCACGCAGTATTTT,TRBV7-2,TRBD2,TRBJ2-3,few
CATSRVTPTGELFF,TGTGCCACCAGCAGAGTTACACCAACCGGGGAGCTGTTTTTT,TRBV15,NA,TRBJ2-2,NA
CASSLDRWTDTQYF,TGTGCCAGCAGCTTGGACAGATGGACGGATACGCAGTATTTT,TRBV5-5,NA,TRBJ2-3,many